This TCR beta chain was identified during a study of Ad26.COV2.S vaccination and SARS-CoV-2 variants. Study-level background: Donor got 5x10^10 or 1x10^11 viral particles of Ad26.COV2.S.

The V segment lost 5 bases and the J segment 2 bases; nucleotides outside the gene matches: 2. The germline CDR1 and CDR2 sequences are SGHTA and FQGNSA. There are 14 residues in the CDR3. This clone was recorded only once. What it binds is not known. Clones were read by immunoSEQ multiplex PCR, and TCRdb kept only the in-frame ones, dropping some. This sample has about 350,000 clones; about 85% occur once, and the top ten carry 6.4%. Treatment specified: some 20 received Ad26.COV2.S at low or high dose, single or two shots; roughly 5 received placebo; per-sample allocation not given. The samples date from day 63 after the first vaccine or placebo injection. Study results and limitations: Analyses that measured TCR breadth and depth may have underestimated total T cell responses.

The material sequenced was peripheral blood, taken in a trial of Ad26.COV2.S vaccine versus placebo. This chain links TRBV7-2 with TRBJ2-7, with TRBD1 matching 11 bases. This clonotype was obtained from a person aged 18-60 years who received the Ad26.COV2.S COVID-19 vaccine or a placebo. The CDR3 coding sequence is TGTGCCAGCAGCCGGGGACAGGGGGCCTACGAGCAGTACTTC. Encoded protein: CASSRGQGAYEQYF.